This TCR beta chain was sequenced in a study of blood T cell repertoires in COVID-19. Per the germline V gene, CDR1 is GTSNPN and CDR2 is SVGIG (reference sequence). J lost 10 bases, V lost 2 bases, and 9 bases had no gene match. This CDR3 contains 13 residues. Per the study methods: It was from reference gene primer amplification that nucleated cell counts were estimated. The assay was immunoSEQ multiplex PCR, and TCRdb's table has in-frame clones only and misses some. V, J and clone size were drawn from that table, and D and trimming were deduced from the DNA. Among more than 90,000 clones listed, around 92% were seen once.

The genes are TRBV30 and TRBJ1-2; TRBD1 matches 8 bases. What was sequenced was peripheral blood. This clonotype was sampled from a man aged 50 or older with active COVID-19. The CDR3 bases are TGTGCCTGGAGTCCCCAGGGGGCAACAGTCTACACCTTC. Translation: CAWSPQGATVYTF.